This T cell receptor (beta chain) was captured by sequencing in a study of blood T cells in healthy people across ages. Through a sample-barcoded 5' primer and a J-beta primer mix, a second PCR was run for roughly 6 to 12 cycles. TCRdb analysed the 5' RACE reads with MiXCR anew, one entry per CDR3 protein. The table includes roughly 500,000 distinct CDR3 sequences, 27% detected once. The germline V gene has CDR1 SGHTA and CDR2 FQGNSA. Trimming left V 4 bases short and J 3 bases short, with 12 bases between. The CDR3 length is 14 residues. This TCR was sampled from a woman between 70 and 85 years old in good health. Source material: blood. This sequence joins TRBV7-2 and TRBJ1-1; D uncertain. DNA of the CDR3: TGTGCCAGCAGCTCCGAGCCTTCCTACACTGAAGCTTTCTTT. Its protein product is CASSSEPSYTEAFF.